One and the same sample provided the 11 T cell receptor beta chains below, sequenced in a study of Ad26.COV2.S vaccination and SARS-CoV-2 variants. This sample's treatment: 19 received Ad26.COV2.S at low or high dose, single or two shots; 5 received placebo; per-sample allocation not given. Sampling was performed 63 days after the first vaccine or placebo injection. The assay was immunoSEQ multiplex PCR, and TCRdb's table has in-frame clones only and misses some. The sample has 350,000 to 450,000 clones, roughly 85% seen once. This specimen was peripheral blood, taken in a trial of Ad26.COV2.S vaccine versus placebo. These receptors came from a person aged 18-65 years who received the Ad26.COV2.S COVID-19 vaccine or a placebo.

V gene TRBV2 combines with J gene TRBJ1-5; D gene uncertain. Trimming stripped 4 bases from V and 5 bases from J, with 12 bases between. CDR3 size: 14 residues. CDR1 is SNHLY, CDR2 FYNNEI, per germline. The CDR3 coding sequence is TGTGCCAGCAGTGCGTATGGGCCCCATCAGCCCCAGCATTTT. It encodes CASSAYGPHQPQHF.

V usage is TRBV6-2 or TRBV6-3 and J usage is TRBJ1-1; D gene uncertain. V gave up 6 bases and J gave up 1 base, with 12 bases separating them. Germline CDR1 MNHEY, CDR2 SVGEGT. This CDR3 is built from 14 residues. The CDR3: CASSWGTPNTEAFF. CDR3 DNA: TGTGCCAGCAGCTGGGGAACACCGAACACTGAAGCTTTCTTT.

The chain uses TRBV7-2 and TRBJ2-5, with TRBD2 identical over 9 bases. Looked up from germline, CDR1 is SGHTA and CDR2 is FQGNSA. V lost 5 bases and J lost 1; bases outside the gene matches: 14. The CDR3 length is 18 residues. CDR3 sequence: CASSLQGGPSGVQETQYF. The CDR3 DNA reads TGTGCCAGCAGCCTCCAGGGGGGGCCTAGCGGGGTCCAAGAGACCCAGTACTTC.

V is TRBV11-2 and J is TRBJ1-1, with D perhaps TRBD1 (5 bases). Trimming pared 5 bases from V and 5 bases from J, leaving 9 bases between. CDR1 and CDR2 (germline): SGHAT, FQNNGV. This CDR3 contains 12 residues. This chain's CDR3 is CASSRRTTEAFF. The CDR3 DNA sequence: TGTGCCAGCAGCCGGCGGACAACTGAAGCTTTCTTT.

The chain employs TRBV5-5 and TRBJ2-3, with 9 bases that match TRBD1. Losses at the gene ends were 5 bases for V and 3 bases for J; bases not matched to a gene: 7. In germline, CDR1 is SGHKS, CDR2 YYEKEE (reference sequence). The length of the CDR3 is 15 residues. This CDR3 reads CASRDTGGPTDTQYF. The CDR3 DNA is TGTGCCAGCAGGGACACAGGGGGCCCGACAGATACGCAGTATTTT.

The CDR3 bases are TGCGCCAGCAGCTTGACACGGTTGGCCACTGAAGCTTTCTTT. Its protein product is CASSLTRLATEAFF. The chain is built from TRBV5-1 and TRBJ1-1; no reliable D call. The ends were cut back, 1 base at V and 4 bases at J, with 11 bases in the middle. The CDR3 contains 14 residues. Germline V gives CDR1 SGHRS, CDR2 YFSETQ.

This clone was observed a handful of times. The chain uses TRBV7-9 and TRBJ2-7, with 9 bases matching TRBD2. V shed 5 bases, J shed 0 bases, and the junction held 8 bases outside the gene matches. Germline CDR1 SEHNR, CDR2 FQNEAQ (reference sequence). This CDR3 comprises 16 residues. Written as DNA, the CDR3 is TGTGCCAGCAGCGACATGGCGGGAGGGCCCTCCTACGAGCAGTACTTC. This sequence encodes CASSDMAGGPSYEQYF.

J is TRBJ1-3 and V is TRBV12-3 or TRBV12-4; D uncertain. The CDR3 is made up of 13 amino acids. V lost 5 bases, J lost 7 bases, and 12 bases lay in between. The CDR3 loop is CASSQTSGNTIYF. CDR3 nucleotide sequence: TGTGCCAGCAGTCAGACGTCGGGGAACACCATATATTTT.

V gene TRBV7-9 combines with J gene TRBJ1-4, with TRBD1 matching over 9 bases. The CDR3 is 17 amino acids. Looked up from germline, CDR1 is SEHNR and CDR2 is FQNEAQ (reference sequence). The junction had 14 bases not matched to a gene; V was cut back by 6 bases and J by 6 bases. The CDR3 reads CASSFGLSGTGYEKLFF. CDR3 nucleotides: TGTGCCAGCAGTTTTGGGCTTTCCGGGACAGGGTATGAAAAACTGTTTTTT.

Written as DNA, the CDR3 is TGTGCCAGCAGCCTAGCCCCGGGAAACTACGAGCAGTACTTC. Translation gives CASSLAPGNYEQYF. The genes are TRBV13 and TRBJ2-7; perhaps TRBD2 as D (5 bases). The germline gives CDR1 PRHDT, CDR2 FYEKMQ (reference sequence). Trimming cost V 5 bases and J 3 bases, with 14 bases left between them. This CDR3 is built from 14 residues.

V gene TRBV4-2 combines with J gene TRBJ2-7; D is ambiguous. Germline V gives CDR1 LGHNA, CDR2 YNFKEQ. CDR3 length: 14 amino acids. The ends were cut back, 0 bases at V and 0 bases at J, with 6 bases in the middle. CDR3 region: CASSQDPVSYEQYF. CDR3 nucleotides: TGTGCCAGCAGCCAAGATCCAGTCTCCTACGAGCAGTACTTC.